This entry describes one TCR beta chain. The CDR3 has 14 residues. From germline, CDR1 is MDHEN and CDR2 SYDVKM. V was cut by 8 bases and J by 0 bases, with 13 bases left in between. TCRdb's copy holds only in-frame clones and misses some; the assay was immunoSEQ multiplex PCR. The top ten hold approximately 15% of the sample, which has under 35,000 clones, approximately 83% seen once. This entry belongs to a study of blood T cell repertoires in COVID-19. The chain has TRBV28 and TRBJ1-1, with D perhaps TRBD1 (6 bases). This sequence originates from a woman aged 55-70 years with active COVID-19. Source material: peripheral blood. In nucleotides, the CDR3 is TGTGCCAGCCGAGAGACAGGCGTGAACACTGAAGCTTTCTTT. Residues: CASRETGVNTEAFF.